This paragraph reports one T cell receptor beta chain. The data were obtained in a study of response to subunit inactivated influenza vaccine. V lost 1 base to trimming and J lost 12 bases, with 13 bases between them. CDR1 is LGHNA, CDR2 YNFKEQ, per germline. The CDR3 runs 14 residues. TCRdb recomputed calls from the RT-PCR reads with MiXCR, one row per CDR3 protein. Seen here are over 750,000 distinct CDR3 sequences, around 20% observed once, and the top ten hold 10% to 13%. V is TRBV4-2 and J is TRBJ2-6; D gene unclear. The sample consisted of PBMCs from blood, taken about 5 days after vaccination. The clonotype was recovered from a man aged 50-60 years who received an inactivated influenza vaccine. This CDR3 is CASSQVSENLVLTF. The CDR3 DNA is TGTGCCAGCAGCCAAGTTTCGGAGAATCTCGTCCTGACTTTC.